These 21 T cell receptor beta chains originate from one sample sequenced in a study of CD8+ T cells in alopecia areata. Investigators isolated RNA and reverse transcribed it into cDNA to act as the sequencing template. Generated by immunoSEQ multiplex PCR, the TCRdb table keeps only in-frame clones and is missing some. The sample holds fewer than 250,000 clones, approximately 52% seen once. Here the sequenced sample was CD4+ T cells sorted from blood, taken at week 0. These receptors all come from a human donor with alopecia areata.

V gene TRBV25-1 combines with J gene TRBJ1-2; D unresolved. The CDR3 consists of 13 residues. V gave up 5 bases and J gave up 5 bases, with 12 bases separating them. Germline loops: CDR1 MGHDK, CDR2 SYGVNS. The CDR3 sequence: CASSTADNYGYTF. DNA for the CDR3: TGTGCCAGCAGTACGGCCGATAATTATGGCTACACCTTC.

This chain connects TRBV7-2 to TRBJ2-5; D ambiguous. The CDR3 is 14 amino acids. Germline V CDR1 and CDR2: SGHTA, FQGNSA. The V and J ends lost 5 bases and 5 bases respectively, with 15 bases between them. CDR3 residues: CASSPAGLLETQYF. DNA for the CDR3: TGTGCCAGCAGCCCGGCCGGCCTATTGGAGACCCAGTACTTC.

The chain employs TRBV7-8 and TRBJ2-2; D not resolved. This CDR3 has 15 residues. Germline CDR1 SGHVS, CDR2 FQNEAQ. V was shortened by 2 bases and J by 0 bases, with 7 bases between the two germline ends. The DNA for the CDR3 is TGTGCCAGCAGCTTAAGGCCAACGAACACCGGGGAGCTGTTTTTT. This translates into CASSLRPTNTGELFF.

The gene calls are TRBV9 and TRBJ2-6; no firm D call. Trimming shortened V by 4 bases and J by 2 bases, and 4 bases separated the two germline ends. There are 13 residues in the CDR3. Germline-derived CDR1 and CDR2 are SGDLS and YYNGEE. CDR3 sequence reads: CASSLAGANVLTF. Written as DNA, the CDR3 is TGTGCCAGCAGCCTGGCTGGGGCCAACGTCCTGACTTTC. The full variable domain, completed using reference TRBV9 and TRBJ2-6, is DSGVTQTPKHLITATGQRVTLRCSPRSGDLSVYWYQQSLDQGLQFLIQYYNGEERAKGNILERFSAQQFPDLHSELNLSSLELGDSALYFCASSLAGANVLTFGAGSRLTVL.

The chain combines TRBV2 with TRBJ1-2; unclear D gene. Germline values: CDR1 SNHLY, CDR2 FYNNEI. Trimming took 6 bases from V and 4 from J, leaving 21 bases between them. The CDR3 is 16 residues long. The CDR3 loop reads CASSQNMEGLSYGYTF. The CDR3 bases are TGTGCCAGCAGCCAAAATATGGAGGGTTTATCCTATGGCTACACCTTC.

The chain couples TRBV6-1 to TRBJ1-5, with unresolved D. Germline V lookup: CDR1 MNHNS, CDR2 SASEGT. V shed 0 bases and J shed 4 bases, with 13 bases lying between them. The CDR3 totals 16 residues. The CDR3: CASSEALRTANQPQHF. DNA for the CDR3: TGTGCCAGCAGTGAAGCGCTTAGGACGGCTAATCAGCCCCAGCATTTT.

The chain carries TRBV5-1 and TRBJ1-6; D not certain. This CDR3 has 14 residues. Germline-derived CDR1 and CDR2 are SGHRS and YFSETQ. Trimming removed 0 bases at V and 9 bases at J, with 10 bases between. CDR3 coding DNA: TGCGCCAGCAGCTTGGCGGGGTACGGTTCACCCCTCCACTTT. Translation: CASSLAGYGSPLHF.

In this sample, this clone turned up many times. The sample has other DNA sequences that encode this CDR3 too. The DNA of the CDR3 is TGCGCCAGCAGCCAGGGTGCCTATGGCTACACCTTC. This encodes CASSQGAYGYTF. The chain has TRBV4-1 and TRBJ1-2; no definite D call. Trimming left V 3 bases short and J 4 bases short, with 6 bases between. This CDR3 region has 12 residues. Germline assignment: CDR1 MGHRA and CDR2 YSYEKL.

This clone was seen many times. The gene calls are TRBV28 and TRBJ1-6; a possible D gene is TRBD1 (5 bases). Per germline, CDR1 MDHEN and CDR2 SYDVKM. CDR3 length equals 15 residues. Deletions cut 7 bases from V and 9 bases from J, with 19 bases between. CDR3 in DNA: TGTGCCAGCATTCCATGGGGGACCGTCCCTTCACCCCTCCACTTT. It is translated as CASIPWGTVPSPLHF.

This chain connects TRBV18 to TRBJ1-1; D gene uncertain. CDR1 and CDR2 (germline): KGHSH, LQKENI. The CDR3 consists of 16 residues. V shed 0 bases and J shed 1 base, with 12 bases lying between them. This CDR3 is CASSPPIKGENTEAFF. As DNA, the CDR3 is TGTGCCAGCTCACCACCAATCAAAGGAGAGAACACTGAAGCTTTCTTT.

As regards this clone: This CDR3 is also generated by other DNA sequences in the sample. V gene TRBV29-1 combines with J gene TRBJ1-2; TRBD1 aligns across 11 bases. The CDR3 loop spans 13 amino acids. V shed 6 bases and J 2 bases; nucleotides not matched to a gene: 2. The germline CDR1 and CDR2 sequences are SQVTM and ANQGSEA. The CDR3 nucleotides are TGCAGCGTCCGGGACAGGGGGAACTATGGCTACACCTTC. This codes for CSVRDRGNYGYTF. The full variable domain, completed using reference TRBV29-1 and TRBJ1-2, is SAVISQKPSRDICQRGTSLTIQCQVDSQVTMMFWYRQQPGQSLTLIATANQGSEATYESGFVIDKFPISRPNLTFSTLTVSNMSPEDSSIYLCSVRDRGNYGYTFGSGTRLTVV.

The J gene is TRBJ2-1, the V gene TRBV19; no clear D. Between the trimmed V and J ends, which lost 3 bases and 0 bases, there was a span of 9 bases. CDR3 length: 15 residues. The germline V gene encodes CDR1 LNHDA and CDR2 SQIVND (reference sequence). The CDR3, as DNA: TGTGCCAGTAGTATGGTGGCGAGCTCCTACAATGAGCAGTTCTTC. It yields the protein CASSMVASSYNEQFF.

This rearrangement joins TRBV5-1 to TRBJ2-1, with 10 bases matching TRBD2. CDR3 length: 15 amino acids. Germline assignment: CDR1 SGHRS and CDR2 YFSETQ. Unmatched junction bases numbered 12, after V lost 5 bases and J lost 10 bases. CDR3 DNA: TGCGCCAGCAGTGGTAGCGGGAGGCGTTCAAGGGAGCAGTTCTTC. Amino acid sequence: CASSGSGRRSREQFF.

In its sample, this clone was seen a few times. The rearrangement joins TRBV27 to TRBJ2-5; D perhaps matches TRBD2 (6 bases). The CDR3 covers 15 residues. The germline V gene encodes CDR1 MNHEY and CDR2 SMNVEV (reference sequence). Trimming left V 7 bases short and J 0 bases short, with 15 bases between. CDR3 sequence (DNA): TGTGCCAGCACCCCGGGGGACGGGAACCAAGAGACCCAGTACTTC. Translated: CASTPGDGNQETQYF.

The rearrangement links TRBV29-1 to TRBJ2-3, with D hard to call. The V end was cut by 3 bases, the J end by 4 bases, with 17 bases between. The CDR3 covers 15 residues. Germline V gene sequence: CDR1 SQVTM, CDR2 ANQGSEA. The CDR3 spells CSVDTRAHGPDTQYF. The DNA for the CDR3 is TGCAGCGTTGACACCCGAGCCCATGGGCCAGATACGCAGTATTTT.

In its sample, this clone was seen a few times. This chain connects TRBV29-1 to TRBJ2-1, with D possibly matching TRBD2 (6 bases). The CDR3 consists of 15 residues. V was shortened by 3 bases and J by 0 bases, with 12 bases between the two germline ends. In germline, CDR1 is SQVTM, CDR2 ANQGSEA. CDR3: CSVDVAAVSYNEQFF. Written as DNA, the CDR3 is TGCAGCGTTGACGTAGCGGCGGTCTCCTACAATGAGCAGTTCTTC.

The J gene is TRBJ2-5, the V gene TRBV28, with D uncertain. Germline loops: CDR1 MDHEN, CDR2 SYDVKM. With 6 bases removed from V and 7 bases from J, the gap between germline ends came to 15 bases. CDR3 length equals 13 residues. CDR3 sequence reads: CASSPAVGGTQYF. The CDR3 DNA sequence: TGTGCCAGCAGCCCGGCCGTCGGCGGGACCCAGTACTTC.

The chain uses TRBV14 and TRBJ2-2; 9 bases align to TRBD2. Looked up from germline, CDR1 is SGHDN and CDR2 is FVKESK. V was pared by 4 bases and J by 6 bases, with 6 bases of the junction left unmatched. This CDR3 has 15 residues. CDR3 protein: CASSRPGLASGELFF. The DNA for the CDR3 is TGTGCCAGCAGCCGTCCGGGACTAGCTTCCGGGGAGCTGTTTTTT.

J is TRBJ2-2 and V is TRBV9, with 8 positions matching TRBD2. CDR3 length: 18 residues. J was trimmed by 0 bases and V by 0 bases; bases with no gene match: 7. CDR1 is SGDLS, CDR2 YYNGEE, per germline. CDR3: CASSVGGGGRTNTGELFF. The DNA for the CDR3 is TGTGCCAGCAGCGTAGGCGGCGGGGGGCGGACGAACACCGGGGAGCTGTTTTTT.

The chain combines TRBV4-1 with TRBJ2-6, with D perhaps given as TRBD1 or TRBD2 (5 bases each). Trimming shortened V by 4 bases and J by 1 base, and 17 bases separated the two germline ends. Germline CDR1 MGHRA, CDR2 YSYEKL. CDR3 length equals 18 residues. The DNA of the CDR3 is TGCGCCAGCAGCCGGTCGGGACCCAGCGAGTCTGGGGCCAACGTCCTGACTTTC. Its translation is CASSRSGPSESGANVLTF.

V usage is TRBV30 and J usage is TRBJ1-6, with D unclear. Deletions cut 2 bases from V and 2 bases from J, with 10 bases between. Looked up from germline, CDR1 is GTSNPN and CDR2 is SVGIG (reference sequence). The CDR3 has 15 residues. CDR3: CAWSPGSAYNSPLHF. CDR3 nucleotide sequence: TGTGCCTGGAGTCCCGGGAGTGCCTATAATTCACCCCTCCACTTT.